This T cell receptor (beta chain) is drawn from a study of T cells in Graves' hyperthyroidism and ophthalmopathy. This clonotype was seen many times. The CDR3 has 15 residues. The V and J ends lost 6 bases and 5 bases, in that order; junction bases with no gene match: 11. Germline CDR1 MNHNS, CDR2 SASEGT. The investigators amplified TCR beta CDR3 regions from RNA transcripts. The HTBI primer set was used in a first-round RT-PCR of the TCR CDR3. TCRdb re-called the multiplex PCR reads through MiXCR, storing one row per CDR3 protein. The data show approximately 610,000 distinct CDR3 sequences, roughly 14% seen once.

V gene TRBV6-1 combines with J gene TRBJ2-7, with TRBD1 matching 9 bases. The sample taken for sequencing was blood. This TCR derives from a woman aged 40 to 50 with Graves' ophthalmopathy. CDR3 DNA sequence: TGTGCCAGCAGCCCTCAGGGACAGGGCTCGGACGAGCAGTACTTC. Translation: CASSPQGQGSDEQYF.